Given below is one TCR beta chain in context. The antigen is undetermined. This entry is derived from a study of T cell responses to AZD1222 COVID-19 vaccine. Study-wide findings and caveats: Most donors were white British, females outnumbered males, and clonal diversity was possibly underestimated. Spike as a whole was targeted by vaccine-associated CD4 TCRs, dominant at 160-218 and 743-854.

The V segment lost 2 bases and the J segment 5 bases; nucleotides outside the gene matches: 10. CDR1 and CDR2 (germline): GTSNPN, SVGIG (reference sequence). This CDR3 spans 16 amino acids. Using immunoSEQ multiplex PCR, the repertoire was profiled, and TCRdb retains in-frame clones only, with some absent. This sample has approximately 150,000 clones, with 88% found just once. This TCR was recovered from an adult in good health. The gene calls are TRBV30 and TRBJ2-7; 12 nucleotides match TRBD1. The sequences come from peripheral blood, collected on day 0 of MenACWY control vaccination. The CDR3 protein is CAWSLIPGQGANEQYF. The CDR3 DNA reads TGTGCCTGGAGTTTAATTCCGGGACAGGGGGCAAACGAGCAGTACTTC.